These 10 T cell receptor beta chains share one sample of origin, sequenced in a study of T cell responses to AZD1222 COVID-19 vaccine. The assay was immunoSEQ multiplex PCR, and TCRdb's table has in-frame clones only and misses some. The sample records approximately 93,000 clones, about 88% being singletons. The specimen was peripheral blood, collected 28 days after the second AZD1222 dose. These receptors originate from an adult who received the AZD1222 COVID-19 vaccine.

This clone was detected only a few times. V is TRBV4-1 and J is TRBJ1-1; 9 bases match TRBD1. This CDR3 has 14 amino acids. From germline, CDR1 is MGHRA and CDR2 YSYEKL. After removal of 4 bases from V and 1 base from J, the junction contained 1 base not matched to a gene. Here the CDR3 reads CASSPGQGNTEAFF. CDR3 DNA sequence: TGCGCCAGCAGCCCGGGACAGGGGAACACTGAAGCTTTCTTT.

This chain links TRBV6-1 with TRBJ2-3, with 9 bases aligning to TRBD1. This CDR3 is built from 16 residues. The V gene's germline CDR1 is MNHNS and CDR2 SASEGT. Trimming cost V 4 bases and J 3 bases; bases outside gene matches: 8. CDR3 bases: TGTGCCAGCAGTGGAAGGGGACAGGGTACGACAGATACGCAGTATTTT. Translated: CASSGRGQGTTDTQYF.

This rearrangement joins TRBV4-2 to TRBJ1-4, with 7 bases aligning to TRBD1. Looked up from germline, CDR1 is LGHNA and CDR2 is YNFKEQ. CDR3 length: 17 residues. The V and J ends lost 0 bases and 1 base, in that order; junction bases with no gene match: 5. CDR3 sequence: CASSQDWGTETNEKLFF. The CDR3 region has the DNA TGTGCCAGCAGCCAAGATTGGGGGACAGAAACTAATGAAAAACTGTTTTTT.

The V gene is TRBV2, the J gene TRBJ2-3; TRBD2 matches 13 bases. Germline V gene data show CDR1 as SNHLY and CDR2 as FYNNEI. CDR3 length equals 18 residues. The trim removed 5 bases at V and 1 base at J, leaving 9 bases unmatched. The CDR3 loop is CASSSGTSGDRGTDTQYF. The CDR3 DNA reads TGTGCCAGCAGTTCCGGGACTAGCGGGGACCGTGGCACAGATACGCAGTATTTT.

The CDR3 is CASSSRTGGVNTEAFF. The CDR3 nucleotides read TGTGCCAGCAGCTCCCGGACAGGGGGGGTGAACACTGAAGCTTTCTTT. This chain connects TRBV7-9 to TRBJ1-1; 10 nucleotides align to TRBD1. This CDR3 is built from 16 residues. With 4 bases clipped from V and 0 bases from J, the junction kept 5 bases outside the gene matches. In germline, CDR1 is SEHNR, CDR2 FQNEAQ (reference sequence).

The chain joins TRBV3-1 (or the pseudogene TRBV3-2) to TRBJ2-7; 16 bases map to TRBD2. CDR1 LGHDT and CDR2 YNNKEL come from the germline V gene (reference sequence). The CDR3 spans 20 residues. V was clipped by 4 bases and J by 6 bases; unmatched bases: 18. DNA of the CDR3: TGTGCCAGCAGCCCCCGGATAGGGACTAGCGGGGGGGCCTACTGGGGCGAGCAGTACTTC. Translating gives CASSPRIGTSGGAYWGEQYF.

The chain carries TRBV5-1 and TRBJ1-2, with 8 nucleotides matching TRBD1. CDR1 is SGHRS and CDR2 is YFSETQ in the germline V gene. J lost 0 bases, V lost 4 bases, and 5 bases had no gene match. The CDR3 is 15 amino acids. DNA for the CDR3: TGCGCCAGCAGCACGTGGACAGGGACTAACTATGGCTACACCTTC. This gives the protein CASSTWTGTNYGYTF.

The chain has TRBV6-2 or TRBV6-3 and TRBJ1-4; 10 bases line up with TRBD1. The V segment lost 4 bases and the J segment 7 bases; nucleotides outside the gene matches: 9. Germline CDR1 MNHEY, CDR2 SVGEGT. This CDR3 region has 16 residues. CDR3 amino acids: CASSSSDRGRVEKLFF. The CDR3 DNA sequence: TGTGCCAGCAGTTCATCTGACAGGGGGCGCGTTGAAAAACTGTTTTTT.

The V call is TRBV9, the J call TRBJ2-1; D perhaps matches TRBD1 (6 bases). The CDR3 loop spans 15 amino acids. Germline V gene data show CDR1 as SGDLS and CDR2 as YYNGEE. V was pared by 0 bases and J by 6 bases, with 13 bases between. The CDR3 DNA follows: TGTGCCAGCAGCGTAGAAGGGACACAGGTCAATGAGCAGTTCTTC. Amino acid sequence: CASSVEGTQVNEQFF.

This sequence joins TRBV30 and TRBJ1-2, with 10 bases identical to TRBD1. The CDR3 sequence is 14 residues long. J gave up 7 bases and V 4 bases, and 9 bases lay outside the gene matches. Germline V CDR1 and CDR2: GTSNPN, SVGIG (reference sequence). The chain's CDR3 is CAWILDRGFGGYTF. CDR3 bases: TGTGCCTGGATTTTGGACAGGGGGTTTGGTGGCTACACCTTC. The variable domain in full, completed from reference TRBV30 and TRBJ1-2, reads SQTIHQWPATLVQPVGSPLSLECTVEGTSNPNLYWYRQAAGRGLQLLFYSVGIGQISSEVPQNLSASRPQDRQFILSSKKLLLSDSGFYLCAWILDRGFGGYTFGSGTRLTVV.